The TCR beta chain described here comes from a study of cytomegalovirus exposure and HLA in healthy donors. Study-wide results and caveats: A later analysis reportedly found fewer N-insertions in an Asian-associated ancestry cluster than the roughly 670-donor mean. In a later analysis, common viral pathogens appeared linked to several of the most significant clusters. In a later analysis, TCR beta V- and J-gene trimming was associated with a missense DCLRE1C variant.

As concerns this clone: The antigen is undetermined.

In germline, CDR1 is LNHNV, CDR2 YYDKDF (reference sequence). This CDR3 is 15 amino acids long. V was pared by 3 bases and J by 8 bases, with 10 bases of the junction left unmatched. PCR amplification relied on 60 Vbeta primers (plus 13 Jbeta primers). Repertoires were generated with immunoSEQ multiplex PCR, while TCRdb's copy carries only in-frame clones and drops some. This sample has 200,000 to 250,000 clones, with roughly 80% found just once. The source is a man in his forties or fifties in good health and CMV-seronegative. The rearrangement links TRBV15 to TRBJ2-3; 8 nucleotides line up with TRBD1. Sequenced input: PBMCs. CDR3 residues: CATSRGQAVLGTQYF. In nucleotides, the CDR3 is TGTGCCACCAGCAGGGGACAGGCAGTTTTGGGTACGCAGTATTTT.